This T cell receptor beta chain was found in a study of blood T cell repertoires in COVID-19 (dated by TCRdb to the early 2020s). For the study in its entirety: Collaborator samples came from the United States, Italy and Spain and covered acute and convalescent phases of COVID-19. The material from the prospective study consisted of cDNA or gDNA derived from T cells, B-cell-depleted T cells, or PBMCs. Deeply sampled blood TCRbeta repertoires from subjects exposed to, actively infected with, or recovered from COVID-19 were included in the dataset. The repertoires were released in a freely available public database intended as a resource for research on the immune response to SARS-CoV-2. The samples were drawn from the first 160 participants of the ongoing ImmuneRACE study and from more than 1,000 subjects provided by 6 global collaborators. A de-identified subject ID, COVID-19 status, age in years and sex were almost always included in the sample metadata. Where available, HLA class I and class II types were obtained from metadata supplied by the sample provider rather than from assay-based typing.

TCRbeta CDR3 regions were amplified from genomic DNA by means of the immunoSEQ Assay, a bias-controlled multiplex PCR. From the authors' description of their analysis: The number of nucleated cells in each sample was estimated by amplification of reference gene primers within the assay. Sequence reads were collapsed and filtered to measure the absolute abundance of every unique TCRbeta CDR3 rearrangement. For each sample, productive Simpson clonality was calculated as the square root of Simpson's diversity index across productive rearrangements. This is the immuneACCESS table as TCRdb keeps it, with only in-frame sequences that have V and J called. A part of the clones is gone; compared with another copy, unresolved V genes explain less than half, and the rest is unexplained. V and J calls plus clone size are reproduced from that table; the DNA served to infer D and trimming. Here the sample has a few hundred thousand clones; 88% occur a single time. The ten largest clones take up about 4% of the sample.

Another Seattle source contributed samples from volunteer blood donors who had recovered from COVID-19. Whole blood was collected in K2EDTA tubes by collaborating institutions according to the institutions' own protocols. For TCRbeta analysis, collaborators shipped samples in one of three forms: frozen whole blood, isolated PBMCs, or DNA extracted from either of those sample types. The study at large found these results: The quantity of clinical and demographic metadata differed by source and by participant and was supplied without curation.

Of note for this clone: Its antigen is unknown. Base qualities are not at hand, and no much larger clone is one base apart.

V is shortened by 4 bases, J by 0 bases, and the region joining them spans 11 bases. Including cysteine and phenylalanine, the CDR3 has 14 amino acids. Kept here is only the CDR3 DNA, which spans 42 bases and is read in frame from base 1. Looking up the germline V gene yields CDR1 SGDLS and CDR2 YYNGEE. The sequence joins TRBV9 to TRBJ2-7; TRBD2 is a possible D gene, resting on 6 matching bases. The clonotype was recovered from a man in his sixties who had recovered from COVID-19. Sequencing used peripheral blood. The DNA is TGTGCCAGCAGCCCGGGGGTCCTCTCCTACGAGCAGTACTTC. It translates as CASSPGVLSYEQYF.